Below are 27 T cell receptor beta chains sequenced from a single sample in a study of T cells in tumors after PD-1 blockade. The assay was immunoSEQ multiplex PCR, and TCRdb's table has in-frame clones only and misses some. Among 45,000 or so clones, around four fifths were seen once, and the ten largest hold 7.5% to 9.5%. The material was PBMCs, obtained before anti-PD-1 therapy. The receptors shown here come from a human donor with advanced basal cell or squamous cell carcinoma (not recorded which).

The J gene is TRBJ2-5, the V gene TRBV3-1 (or the pseudogene TRBV3-2); TRBD1 or TRBD2 may be the D gene (5 bases each). Germline CDR1 LGHDT, CDR2 YNNKEL (reference sequence). The V gene lost 2 bases and the J gene lost 5 bases, with 15 bases spanning the gap. The CDR3 spans 15 residues. The CDR3 is CASSQPVWGTETQYF. DNA for the CDR3: TGTGCCAGCAGCCAACCGGTGTGGGGGACGGAGACCCAGTACTTC.

CDR3 sequence reads: CASSPGTGWENTEAFF. The CDR3 DNA follows: TGTGCCAGCAGTCCTGGGACAGGGTGGGAGAACACTGAAGCTTTCTTT. The chain carries TRBV27 and TRBJ1-1; 9 nucleotides match TRBD1. The germline V gene encodes CDR1 MNHEY and CDR2 SMNVEV (reference sequence). The CDR3 has 16 residues. J gave up 1 base and V 5 bases, and 8 bases lay outside the gene matches.

This rearrangement joins TRBV5-4 to TRBJ2-7; weak D call: TRBD1 (6 bases). The germline V gene encodes CDR1 SGHNT and CDR2 YYREEE (reference sequence). This CDR3 is built from 14 residues. The germline V and J ends were trimmed by 5 bases and 1 base, with 13 bases remaining between them. DNA of the CDR3: TGTGCCAGCAGTCAAACAGGGACGTCCTACGAGCAGTACTTC. It codes for CASSQTGTSYEQYF.

The rearrangement joins TRBV21-1 to TRBJ1-2. TRBV21-1 is deemed a pseudogene. The CDR3 is 18 amino acids. This chain's CDR3 is CASSKEGRRGGEGYGYTF. The DNA of the CDR3 is TGTGCCAGCAGCAAAGAGGGCCGGAGGGGGGGCGAAGGCTATGGCTACACCTTC.

This CDR3 is CASSMDRGFSYEQYF. CDR3 nucleotides: TGTGCCAGCAGCATGGACAGGGGGTTCTCCTACGAGCAGTACTTC. V is TRBV7-8 and J is TRBJ2-7, with 10 bases aligning to TRBD1. V was pared by 5 bases and J by 0 bases, with 4 bases of the junction left unmatched. The CDR3 totals 15 residues. The germline V gene has CDR1 SGHVS and CDR2 FQNEAQ.

The chain combines TRBV27 with TRBJ2-2; 16 bases match TRBD2. The CDR3 sequence is 16 residues long. Germline V lookup: CDR1 MNHEY, CDR2 SMNVEV (reference sequence). With V trimmed by 6 bases and J by 6 bases, 4 bases remained unmatched. The CDR3: CASSPGTSGGAGELFF. CDR3 bases: TGTGCCAGCAGCCCCGGGACTAGCGGGGGGGCCGGGGAGCTGTTTTTT.

Written as DNA, the CDR3 is TGCGCCAGCAGCTTGGCCCCTAAGGGACTGGATACGCAGTATTTT. It translates to CASSLAPKGLDTQYF. V usage is TRBV5-1 and J usage is TRBJ2-3, with a possible D match to TRBD2 (6 bases). Deletions cut 0 bases from V and 6 bases from J, with 14 bases between. The germline V gene encodes CDR1 SGHRS and CDR2 YFSETQ. The CDR3 covers 15 residues.

The chain couples TRBV12-3 or TRBV12-4 to TRBJ1-1; D remains unclear. This CDR3 comprises 13 residues. The V end was cut by 2 bases, the J end by 1 base, with 5 bases between. The CDR3 nucleotides read TGTGCCAGCAGTTTAAGTGAGAACACTGAAGCTTTCTTT. This translates into CASSLSENTEAFF.

As concerns this clone: It is unclear where the CDR3 begins or ends on the DNA, so no DNA is shown, and the CDR3 is as TCRdb lists it. The rearrangement uses TRBV1 and TRBJ2-7; the tabulated D call, TRBD1, remains unverified against the DNA. TRBV1 is a recognized pseudogene. Termini included, the CDR3 measures 14 amino acids. The CDR3 region is CTSPVGQGNHEQYF.

CDR3 sequence: CASSLVSGGGRSYNEQFF. The CDR3 bases are TGTGCCAGCAGCTTAGTGAGCGGGGGGGGTAGGTCCTACAATGAGCAGTTCTTC. The rearrangement uses TRBV7-6 and TRBJ2-1, with 10 bases matching TRBD2. With V trimmed by 1 base and J by 1 base, 7 bases remained unmatched. Germline values: CDR1 SGHVS, CDR2 FNYEAQ. This CDR3 has 18 residues.

This clone has only one observation. V gene TRBV7-9 combines with J gene TRBJ2-1; no firm D call. The germline gives CDR1 SEHNR, CDR2 FQNEAQ (reference sequence). V lost 5 bases and J lost 9, with 11 bases in between. The CDR3 contains 12 residues. The CDR3 region is CASSVMATEQFF. DNA of the CDR3: TGTGCCAGCAGCGTAATGGCCACTGAGCAGTTCTTC.

V and J are TRBV19 and TRBJ2-5, with D perhaps matching TRBD2 (5 bases). The CDR3 totals 12 residues. Trimming pared 5 bases from V and 3 bases from J, leaving 7 bases between. CDR1 and CDR2 (germline): LNHDA, SQIVND (reference sequence). CDR3 region: CASSFGEETQYF. The CDR3 nucleotides read TGTGCCAGTAGTTTCGGGGAAGAGACCCAGTACTTC.

The rearrangement uses TRBV3-1 (or the pseudogene TRBV3-2) and TRBJ2-5; 9 positions match TRBD1. There are 16 residues in the CDR3. The junction had 8 bases not matched to a gene; V was cut back by 5 bases and J by 1 base. Germline values: CDR1 LGHDT, CDR2 YNNKEL (reference sequence). The CDR3 loop is CASSSPRTGAQETQYF. CDR3 nucleotide sequence: TGTGCCAGCAGCTCGCCCCGGACAGGGGCCCAAGAGACCCAGTACTTC.

This chain connects TRBV6-5 to TRBJ2-5; weak D call: TRBD2 (5 bases). The CDR3 sequence is 13 residues long. Looked up from germline, CDR1 is MNHEY and CDR2 is SVGAGI. With 5 bases removed from V and 5 bases from J, the gap between germline ends came to 12 bases. CDR3 residues: CASSRYRGETQYF. The CDR3 DNA is TGTGCCAGCAGTCGGTATCGCGGGGAGACCCAGTACTTC.

This clone was observed a handful of times. This sequence joins TRBV7-3 and TRBJ2-2, with D possibly called TRBD1 or TRBD2 (5 bases each). Trimming stripped 5 bases from V and 6 bases from J, with 13 bases between. Per germline, CDR1 SGHTA and CDR2 FQGTGA. The CDR3 has 14 residues. CDR3 amino acids: CASSEGDSSGELFF. In DNA, the CDR3 is TGTGCCAGCAGCGAGGGTGACAGTTCCGGGGAGCTGTTTTTT.

The chain joins TRBV5-1 to TRBJ1-1; no definite D call. This CDR3 spans 14 amino acids. Germline CDR1 reads SGHRS; CDR2 reads YFSETQ. Trimming pared 6 bases from V and 1 base from J, leaving 13 bases between. CDR3 sequence: CASTQGPTNTEAFF. Written as DNA, the CDR3 is TGCGCCAGCACCCAAGGACCAACGAACACTGAAGCTTTCTTT.

The rearrangement joins TRBV24-1 to TRBJ2-6; tentatively, D is TRBD1 (6 bases). Germline assignment: CDR1 KGHDR and CDR2 SFDVKD. Trimming removed 3 bases from V and 1 base from J, with 9 bases in between. The CDR3 spans 16 residues. The CDR3 nucleotides are TGTGCCACCAGTGATATTCAGGGGTCTGGGGCCAACGTCCTGACTTTC. This codes for CATSDIQGSGANVLTF.

The chain links TRBV5-1 to TRBJ2-1; D not certain. V was cut by 4 bases and J by 5 bases, with 19 bases left in between. CDR1 and CDR2 (germline): SGHRS, YFSETQ. This CDR3 comprises 16 residues. This CDR3 is CASSPSGGPPNNEQFF. For the CDR3, the DNA is TGCGCCAGCAGCCCCTCCGGCGGACCTCCAAACAATGAGCAGTTCTTC. Full variable domain (missing parts from reference TRBV5-1 and TRBJ2-1): KAGVTQTPRYLIKTRGQQVTLSCSPISGHRSVSWYQQTPGQGLQFLFEYFSETQRNKGNFPGRFSGRQFSNSRSEMNVSTLELGDSALYLCASSPSGGPPNNEQFFGPGTRLTVL.

The chain joins TRBV7-2 to TRBJ1-2; D might be TRBD1 (6 bases). Germline lookup yields CDR1 SGHTA and CDR2 FQGNSA. Trimming took 3 bases from V and 6 from J, leaving 20 bases between them. The CDR3 runs 16 residues. Written as DNA, the CDR3 is TGTGCCAGCAGCTTGAATGTGAGGGGGGACGCGGATGGCTACACCTTC. Translation: CASSLNVRGDADGYTF.

V is TRBV21-1 and J is TRBJ1-6; the table's D call TRBD1 went unverified against the DNA. TRBV21-1 is shown as a pseudogene. CDR3 length: 21 amino acids. This CDR3 is CASSNGHVKRIELGSGSPLHF. The CDR3 region has the DNA TGTGCCAGCAGCAACGGACACGTGAAGCGCATCGAATTGGGGTCGGGTTCACCCCTCCACTTT.

The V call is TRBV20-1, the J call TRBJ2-1, with no clear D. V was shortened by 6 bases and J by 8 bases, with 11 bases between the two germline ends. The CDR3 covers 11 residues. In germline, CDR1 is DFQATT, CDR2 SNEGSKA (reference sequence). This CDR3 is CSAPRRYEQFF. The CDR3 coding sequence is TGCAGTGCCCCCAGGCGTTATGAGCAGTTCTTC.

The genes are TRBV7-9 and TRBJ1-1; D call uncertain. In germline, CDR1 is SEHNR, CDR2 FQNEAQ (reference sequence). CDR3 length: 11 residues. Trimming removed 7 bases from V and 3 bases from J, with 6 bases in between. CDR3 sequence (DNA): TGTGCCAGCACCCACGACACTGAAGCTTTCTTT. Amino acid sequence: CASTHDTEAFF.

Written as DNA, the CDR3 is TGTGCCAGCAGTTCTGCAATAGCGGGATACTCCTACGAGCAGTACTTC. It yields the protein CASSSAIAGYSYEQYF. The chain recombines TRBV27 with TRBJ2-7; 8 bases are shared with TRBD2. CDR1 and CDR2 (germline): MNHEY, SMNVEV (reference sequence). The V and J ends lost 4 bases and 0 bases, in that order; junction bases with no gene match: 8. The CDR3 length is 16 residues.

The chain recombines TRBV7-2 with TRBJ2-1; tentatively, D is TRBD1 or TRBD2 (6 bases each). The germline gives CDR1 SGHTA, CDR2 FQGNSA. The V and J ends lost 5 bases and 3 bases respectively, with 17 bases between them. The CDR3 covers 16 residues. The CDR3, as DNA: TGTGCCAGCAGCCCGAACCAGGAGGGGGGCTACAATGAGCAGTTCTTC. Translating it yields CASSPNQEGGYNEQFF.

The chain couples TRBV28 to TRBJ2-1, with 8 bases identical to TRBD2. The CDR3 has 16 amino acids. Germline CDR1 reads MDHEN; CDR2 reads SYDVKM. After removal of 7 bases from V and 5 bases from J, the junction contained 13 bases not matched to a gene. This chain's CDR3 is CASIGKVGTRDNEQFF. CDR3 DNA: TGTGCCAGCATAGGTAAAGTGGGGACTAGGGACAATGAGCAGTTCTTC.

The chain has TRBV7-2 and TRBJ2-7, with 8 bases that match TRBD1. The V and J ends lost 4 bases and 4 bases, in that order; junction bases with no gene match: 6. This CDR3 contains 14 residues. Germline assignment: CDR1 SGHTA and CDR2 FQGNSA. In DNA form, the CDR3 reads TGTGCCAGCAGCTGGGGACAGGACCTTTACGAGCAGTACTTC. As protein: CASSWGQDLYEQYF.

The genes are TRBV19 and TRBJ1-3, with 9 nucleotides matching TRBD1. The CDR3 is 18 residues long. Germline trimming cut 1 base from V and 3 bases from J; bases unmatched to any gene: 10. CDR1 and CDR2 (germline): LNHDA, SQIVND (reference sequence). The CDR3 is CASSIGGQGRMFGNTIYF. In DNA, the CDR3 is TGTGCCAGTAGTATAGGGGGACAGGGTAGGATGTTTGGAAACACCATATATTTT.